Following are 9 T cell receptor beta chains from one sample sequenced in a study of T-cell reconstitution after alpha-beta-depleted transplantation in children (dated by TCRdb to 2016 to 2017). Library construction relied on PCR. The instrument given in TCRdb is Illumina HiSeq 2500. TCR library preparation used molecular barcoding, with unique molecular identifiers applied to normalize quantification of the TCRbeta repertoire. Clones were called with MiXCR by TCRdb after fastp trimmed the public reads at Q25, and only in-frame beta chains were retained. A single entry per CDR3 protein holds the most common genes and DNA from its merged rows. The table for this sample lists several thousand distinct CDR3 sequences; 10% to 12% of them were counted only once. The ten largest clones add up to under 80% of the sample. This specimen's treatment or condition label, per the study, means: allogeneic hematopoietic cell transplantation with graft depleted of TCRalphabeta T cells and CD19 B cells.

The source material was PBMCs, mostly from graft donor cells, sampled 360 days after TCRalphabeta/CD19-depleted stem cell transplant. The source of these receptors is a patient aged 2 to 9 who had a stem cell transplant for inherited bone marrow failure, so the T cells may come from the graft donor.

This clonotype has ten or more counts. The V gene is TRBV9, the J gene TRBJ2-1, with TRBD2 matching 9 bases. CDR1 is SGDLS, CDR2 YYNGEE, per germline. The CDR3 is 18 residues long. Losses at the gene ends were 0 bases for V and 5 bases for J; bases not matched to a gene: 12. The CDR3 nucleotides are TGTGCCAGCAGCGTAGGACCCGCTAGCGGGACTCCCGACAATGAGCAGTTCTTC. Its translation: CASSVGPASGTPDNEQFF. The entire variable domain, with the rest obtained from reference TRBV9 and TRBJ2-1, is as follows: DSGVTQTPKHLITATGQRVTLRCSPRSGDLSVYWYQQSLDQGLQFLIQYYNGEERAKGNILERFSAQQFPDLHSELNLSSLELGDSALYFCASSVGPASGTPDNEQFFGPGTRLTVL.

This clonotype was picked up many times. V is TRBV7-8 and J is TRBJ2-2; 8 positions agree with TRBD2. Germline CDR1 is SGHVS and CDR2 is FQNEAQ. CDR3 size: 18 residues. V gave up 2 bases and J gave up 1 base; unmatched junction bases: 9. The DNA of the CDR3 is TGTGCCAGCAGCTTAAGGAGTCCCACTAGCGGGAACACCGGGGAGCTGTTTTTT. It encodes CASSLRSPTSGNTGELFF.

At least ten counts were recorded for this clonotype. The chain employs TRBV29-1 and TRBJ2-1; D perhaps matches TRBD2 (5 bases). The length of the CDR3 is 13 residues. Germline V lookup: CDR1 SQVTM, CDR2 ANQGSEA. With 1 base removed from V and 8 bases from J, the gap between germline ends came to 12 bases. The CDR3 spells CSVEGLRDYEQFF. The CDR3 coding sequence is TGCAGCGTTGAAGGACTTCGGGATTATGAGCAGTTCTTC.

This clonotype was found many times. The rearrangement joins TRBV28 to TRBJ1-5, with D tentatively TRBD1 (5 bases). CDR1 and CDR2 from the germline V gene are MDHEN and SYDVKM. The length of the CDR3 is 13 residues. The V gene lost 6 bases and the J gene lost 11 bases, with 17 bases spanning the gap. The CDR3 DNA reads TGTGCCAGCAGACTACGACACCCCAGGGCCCAGCATTTT. Translating gives CASRLRHPRAQHF. Full variable domain (remainder filled in from reference TRBV28 and TRBJ1-5): DVKVTQSSRYLVKRTGEKVFLECVQDMDHENMFWYRQDPGLGLRLIYFSYDVKMKEKGDIPEGYSVSREKKERFSLILESASTNQTSMYLCASRLRHPRAQHFGDGTRLSIL.

This clonotype was seen repeatedly, ten times or more. The J gene is TRBJ2-5, the V gene TRBV3-1; D is undetermined. There are 14 residues in the CDR3. Trimming removed 1 base at V and 4 bases at J, with 10 bases between. Germline values: CDR1 LGHDT, CDR2 YNNKEL (reference sequence). The CDR3: CASSQGPDPETQYF. DNA of the CDR3: TGTGCCAGCAGCCAAGGCCCAGACCCAGAGACCCAGTACTTC.

This chain connects TRBV20-1 to TRBJ2-5; TRBD1 matches at 8 bases. Per the germline V gene, CDR1 is DFQATT and CDR2 is SNEGSKA (reference sequence). Trimming cost V 6 bases and J 5 bases; bases outside gene matches: 5. This CDR3 comprises 12 residues. The CDR3 loop is CSAGDRRETQYF. CDR3 bases: TGCAGTGCGGGGGACAGGAGGGAGACCCAGTACTTC.

This clonotype occurred many times. The chain has TRBV28 and TRBJ1-1; 9 bases map to TRBD1. Germline CDR1 is MDHEN and CDR2 is SYDVKM. After removal of 5 bases from V and 3 bases from J, the junction contained 13 bases not matched to a gene. The CDR3 length is 17 residues. The CDR3 loop reads CASSGRDRAGEYTEAFF. CDR3 coding DNA: TGTGCCAGCAGTGGCCGGGACAGGGCAGGAGAATACACTGAAGCTTTCTTT.

This clonotype was counted only a few times. J is TRBJ2-2 and V is TRBV11-3; unclear D gene. CDR3 size: 12 residues. Germline values: CDR1 SGHNT, CDR2 YENEEA. V was cut by 4 bases and J by 7 bases, with 7 bases left in between. CDR3 DNA: TGTGCCAGCAGCTCCTGGGACGGGGAGCTGTTTTTT. It encodes CASSSWDGELFF. The full variable domain, rest sourced from reference TRBV11-3 and TRBJ2-2, is EAGVVQSPRYKIIEKKQPVAFWCNPISGHNTLYWYLQNLGQGPELLIRYENEEAVDDSQLPKDRFSAERLKGVDSTLKIQPAELGDSAVYLCASSSWDGELFFGEGSRLTVL.

By frequency in the sample, this clonotype is medium-sized. The chain couples TRBV4-3 to TRBJ2-7; the match to TRBD1 covers 10 bases. Germline CDR1 and CDR2: LGHNA and YSLEER. This CDR3 has 15 residues. Unmatched junction bases numbered 7, after V lost 1 base and J lost 7 bases. CDR3 protein: CASSQGVTGGREQYF. In DNA form, the CDR3 reads TGCGCCAGCAGCCAAGGGGTGACAGGGGGCCGGGAGCAGTACTTC.